This TCR beta chain was documented in a study of T cell responses to AZD1222 COVID-19 vaccine. CDR3 size: 15 residues. The V and J ends lost 1 base and 1 base respectively, with 10 bases between them. Germline assignment: CDR1 SGHAT and CDR2 FQNNGV. Measured with immunoSEQ multiplex PCR; TCRdb has only the in-frame clones, and not every one. The data hold about 78,000 clones, with over 80% observed a single time. Points from the study as a whole: Unmutated variant regions are reportedly targeted by nearly half of spike-specific TCRs.

As concerns this clone: Its cognate antigen is unknown.

The input for sequencing was peripheral blood, taken on day 0 of AZD1222 vaccination. The receptor comes from an adult in good health. This chain connects TRBV11-2 to TRBJ1-1; the D is unclear. CDR3 region: CASSLAQPANTEAFF. In DNA form, the CDR3 reads TGTGCCAGCAGCTTAGCTCAACCGGCGAACACTGAAGCTTTCTTT.